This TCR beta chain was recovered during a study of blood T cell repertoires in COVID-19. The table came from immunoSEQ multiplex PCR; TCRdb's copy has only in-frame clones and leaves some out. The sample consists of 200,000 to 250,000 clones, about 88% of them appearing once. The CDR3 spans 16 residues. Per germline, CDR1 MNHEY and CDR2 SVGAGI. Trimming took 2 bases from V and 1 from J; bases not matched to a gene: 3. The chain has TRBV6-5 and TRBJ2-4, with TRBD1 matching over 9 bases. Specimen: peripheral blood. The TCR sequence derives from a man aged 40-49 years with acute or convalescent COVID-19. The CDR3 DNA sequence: TGTGCCAGCAGTTACGAGGGACAGGGTGCCAAAAACATTCAGTACTTC. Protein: CASSYEGQGAKNIQYF.